Listed here are 10 T cell receptor beta chains from one sample, sequenced in a study of cytomegalovirus exposure and HLA in healthy donors. 13 Jbeta primers and 60 Vbeta primers were used for the PCR. Method: immunoSEQ multiplex PCR; TCRdb's copy keeps in-frame clones and lacks some. This table has 140,000 to 150,000 clones, roughly 80% appearing once. The sample comprised PBMCs. These receptors all come from a woman aged 40-49 years in good health and CMV-seropositive.

V is TRBV18 and J is TRBJ1-5; TRBD1 might be the D (6 bases). Trimming took off 2 bases at V and 6 bases at J, with 11 bases between the two ends. Germline CDR1 KGHSH, CDR2 LQKENI. This CDR3 has 14 residues. CDR3: CASSPAGGAQPQHF. In DNA, the CDR3 is TGTGCCAGCTCACCAGCGGGGGGGGCTCAGCCCCAGCATTTT. The whole variable domain, remainder taken from reference TRBV18 and TRBJ1-5, is NAGVMQNPRHLVRRRGQEARLRCSPMKGHSHVYWYRQLPEEGLKFMVYLQKENIIDESGMPKERFSAEFPKEGPSILRIQQVVRGDSAAYFCASSPAGGAQPQHFGDGTRLSIL.

The rearrangement joins TRBV9 to TRBJ1-3, with TRBD1 matching 9 bases. The CDR3 extends over 16 amino acids. CDR1 and CDR2 from the germline V gene are SGDLS and YYNGEE. Trimming took 0 bases from V and 4 from J; bases not matched to a gene: 5. The CDR3 loop is CASSVAQGQGGNTIYF. As DNA, the CDR3 is TGTGCCAGCAGCGTAGCCCAGGGACAGGGAGGAAACACCATATATTTT.

This clone was observed a few times. The rearrangement uses TRBV4-1 and TRBJ1-1, with no clear D. Per germline, CDR1 MGHRA and CDR2 YSYEKL. With 1 base removed from V and 1 base from J, the gap between germline ends came to 7 bases. The CDR3 covers 14 residues. The CDR3 nucleotides read TGCGCCAGCAGCCAAGCTCGTTCGAACACTGAAGCTTTCTTT. Its translation is CASSQARSNTEAFF.

The J gene is TRBJ2-1, the V gene TRBV12-5, with TRBD1 as a possible D gene (6 bases). Trimming stripped 0 bases from V and 2 bases from J, with 11 bases between. Germline V gene sequence: CDR1 LGHNT, CDR2 FRNRAP. The CDR3 runs to 16 residues. Here the CDR3 reads CASGLVVGAAYNEQFF. The CDR3, as DNA: TGTGCTAGTGGTTTGGTAGTGGGGGCCGCCTACAATGAGCAGTTCTTC.

CDR3 loop: CASREETQYF. The CDR3 nucleotides are TGTGCCAGCAGGGAGGAGACCCAGTACTTC. V is TRBV9 and J is TRBJ2-5; D not certain. CDR1 is SGDLS, CDR2 YYNGEE, per germline. The CDR3 contains 10 residues. The V end lost 5 bases, the J end lost 5 bases, and 4 bases lay between the germline ends.

This chain's CDR3 is CASSIDLSYGYTF. In DNA form, the CDR3 reads TGTGCCAGTAGTATAGATCTCAGCTATGGCTACACCTTC. The chain joins TRBV19 to TRBJ1-2; D is ambiguous. Trimming stripped 0 bases from V and 4 bases from J, with 6 bases between. This CDR3 is built from 13 residues. The germline V gene encodes CDR1 LNHDA and CDR2 SQIVND (reference sequence).

The V and J genes are TRBV6-1 and TRBJ1-6, with a possible D match to TRBD1 (5 bases). Germline loops: CDR1 MNHNS, CDR2 SASEGT. V lost 6 bases, J lost 7 bases, and 16 bases lay in between. The CDR3 is made up of 15 amino acids. CDR3 nucleotide sequence: TGTGCCAGCAGGCCCGACAGTAGTGTAAATTCACCCCTCCACTTT. Translated, it gives CASRPDSSVNSPLHF.

The chain is built from TRBV15 and TRBJ2-1; TRBD2 is a possible D gene (6 bases). This CDR3 spans 16 amino acids. Germline CDR1 is LNHNV and CDR2 is YYDKDF (reference sequence). The V end was cut by 2 bases, the J end by 6 bases, with 17 bases between. The CDR3 DNA is TGTGCCACCAGCAGATTCGCGGGATCTGTTTCCAATGAGCAGTTCTTC. Protein: CATSRFAGSVSNEQFF.

The J gene is TRBJ1-1, the V gene TRBV6-5, with D maybe TRBD1 (5 bases). Between the trimmed V and J ends, which lost 5 bases and 5 bases, there was a span of 12 bases. Per the germline V gene, CDR1 is MNHEY and CDR2 is SVGAGI. The length of the CDR3 is 13 residues. DNA of the CDR3: TGTGCCAGCAGTGAATGGGGCAGAACTGAAGCTTTCTTT. Protein: CASSEWGRTEAFF.

The chain combines TRBV15 with TRBJ1-2; possible D gene TRBD1, 6 bases. CDR1 and CDR2 (germline): LNHNV, YYDKDF (reference sequence). V dropped 0 bases and J dropped 7 bases, with 12 bases sitting between them. This CDR3 is 14 amino acids long. CDR3 amino acids: CATSRDAGASGYTF. As DNA, the CDR3 is TGTGCCACCAGCAGAGACGCGGGGGCTAGTGGCTACACCTTC.